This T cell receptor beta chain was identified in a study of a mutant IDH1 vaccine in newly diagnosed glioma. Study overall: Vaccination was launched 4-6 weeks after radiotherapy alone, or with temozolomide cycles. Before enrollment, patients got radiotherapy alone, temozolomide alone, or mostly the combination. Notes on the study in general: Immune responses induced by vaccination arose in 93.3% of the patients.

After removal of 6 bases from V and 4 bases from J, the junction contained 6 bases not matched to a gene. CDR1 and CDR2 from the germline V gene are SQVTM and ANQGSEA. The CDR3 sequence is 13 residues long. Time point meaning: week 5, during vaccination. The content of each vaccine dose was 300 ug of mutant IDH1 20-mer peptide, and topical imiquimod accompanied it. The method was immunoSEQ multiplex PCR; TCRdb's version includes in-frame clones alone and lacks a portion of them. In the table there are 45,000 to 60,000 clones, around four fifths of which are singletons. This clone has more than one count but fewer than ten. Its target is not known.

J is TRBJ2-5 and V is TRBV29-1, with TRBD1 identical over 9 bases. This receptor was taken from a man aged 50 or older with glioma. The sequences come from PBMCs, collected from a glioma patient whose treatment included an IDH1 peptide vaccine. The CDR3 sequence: CSVHRGQAETQYF. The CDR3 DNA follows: TGCAGCGTCCACAGGGGGCAGGCAGAGACCCAGTACTTC.